What follows are 14 T cell receptor beta chains derived from one specimen sequenced in a study of blood T cells in healthy people across ages (dated by TCRdb to about 2015). The method was 5' RACE. For sequencing, an Illumina HiSeq 2500 was employed. A second PCR of about 6 to 11 cycles was performed with a sample-barcoded 5' primer and a J-beta primer mix. In TCRdb, the public reads were trimmed at Q25 with fastp and aligned with MiXCR, with productive beta chains retained. Merged by CDR3 protein, the rows form single entries marked with the most common genes and DNA. In all, the sample holds about 500,000 distinct CDR3 sequences, and about 25% of those were seen once. Of the sample, just under 9% is held by the ten largest clones. These same data were also listed under a study on T cells of mothers and their children.

The sequencing input was blood. Source of these receptors: a boy younger than 18 in good health.

The rearrangement links TRBV28 to TRBJ2-5; maybe TRBD2 (6 bases). The assigned J gene may be wrong: the sequence end matches TRBJ2-7 better. Per the germline V gene, CDR1 is MDHEN and CDR2 is SYDVKM. The CDR3 has 14 residues. CDR3 amino acids: CASSLVGRGGEQYF. The CDR3 region has the DNA TGTGCCAGCAGTTTGGTCGGGAGAGGCGGCGAGCAGTACTTC.

This clonotype was detected a few times. Sequence at one end of the junction differs from germline and may be a read error. The chain carries TRBV7-7 and TRBJ2-5; D uncertain. CDR3 size: 13 residues. The V gene's germline CDR1 is SSHAT and CDR2 FNYEAQ (reference sequence). DNA for the CDR3: TGTGCTAGCAGCTTAGTGGACCAAGAGACCCAGTACTTC. Translating gives CASSLVDQETQYF.

The chain is built from TRBV7-2 and TRBJ1-2, with D possibly TRBD1 on 5 matching bases. The CDR3 extends over 14 amino acids. Trimming took off 5 bases at V and 4 bases at J, with 14 bases between the two ends. Germline V gene sequence: CDR1 SGHTA, CDR2 FQGNSA. CDR3 amino acids: CASSPERGPYGYTF. The CDR3 DNA is TGTGCCAGCAGCCCCGAGCGGGGACCCTATGGCTACACCTTC.

The V and J genes are TRBV28 and TRBJ1-5; a weak D match, TRBD1 (5 bases). V was trimmed by 3 bases and J by 2 bases, leaving 14 bases between them. Germline V lookup: CDR1 MDHEN, CDR2 SYDVKM. The CDR3 consists of 16 residues. The CDR3 DNA follows: TGTGCCAGCAGTTTCGGAAGGACAAGACGCAATCAGCCCCAGCATTTT. It encodes CASSFGRTRRNQPQHF.

This clonotype has only a few counts. This chain uses TRBV6-5 with TRBJ1-1, with 9 bases that match TRBD1. In germline, CDR1 is MNHEY, CDR2 SVGAGI. The CDR3 is 15 amino acids. J lost 11 bases, V lost 6 bases, and 16 bases had no gene match. CDR3: CASRSHRGQGSWAFF. Here the CDR3 DNA reads TGTGCCAGCAGATCTCACCGGGGACAGGGATCTTGGGCTTTCTTT.

The genes are TRBV24-1 and TRBJ2-2; D may be TRBD2 (5 bases). There are 16 residues in the CDR3. The V end was cut by 2 bases, the J end by 1 base, with 10 bases between. CDR1 and CDR2 from the germline V gene are KGHDR and SFDVKD. The CDR3, as DNA: TGTGCCACCAGTGATTCAGATGGGAGGAACACCGGGGAGCTGTTTTTT. Protein product: CATSDSDGRNTGELFF.

A few counts support this clonotype. The CDR3 coding sequence is TGTGCCAGCAGCGGTGCGGCCGGCGGGTCGAATGAGCAGTTCTTC. Translating it yields CASSGAAGGSNEQFF. V usage is TRBV7-9 and J usage is TRBJ2-1; TRBD2 might be the D (5 bases). The CDR3 runs 15 residues. The V end lost 5 bases, the J end lost 7 bases, and 18 bases lay between the germline ends. In germline, CDR1 is SEHNR, CDR2 FQNEAQ (reference sequence).

The chain carries TRBV28 and TRBJ2-2; TRBD1 matches at 10 bases. Trimming removed 4 bases from V and 4 bases from J; junction bases left unmatched: 6. Germline V gives CDR1 MDHEN, CDR2 SYDVKM. The CDR3 runs to 16 residues. The CDR3 DNA reads TGTGCCAGCAGTTCTCCGGGACAGGGGCCCACCGGGGAGCTGTTTTTT. Residues: CASSSPGQGPTGELFF. The full variable domain, completed using reference TRBV28 and TRBJ2-2, is DVKVTQSSRYLVKRTGEKVFLECVQDMDHENMFWYRQDPGLGLRLIYFSYDVKMKEKGDIPEGYSVSREKKERFSLILESASTNQTSMYLCASSSPGQGPTGELFFGEGSRLTVL.

The chain recombines TRBV4-3 with TRBJ1-5; 7 bases map to TRBD1. The germline V gene encodes CDR1 LGHNA and CDR2 YSLEER. The CDR3 runs to 15 residues. The V gene end was trimmed by 5 bases and the J gene end by 6 bases; junction bases not matched to a gene: 10. The CDR3 DNA is TGCGCCAGCAGCGTAGGGACAGCCATCGGTCAGCCCCAGCATTTT. This codes for CASSVGTAIGQPQHF.

The chain couples TRBV7-6 to TRBJ1-1, with 7 bases matching TRBD1. V dropped 0 bases and J dropped 5; count of bases not matched to a gene: 6. Germline V gene lookup returns CDR1 SGHVS and CDR2 FNYEAQ. This CDR3 has 15 amino acids. CDR3 sequence: CASSLAAGGGTEAFF. The CDR3 DNA reads as TGTGCCAGCAGCTTAGCGGCAGGGGGTGGTACTGAAGCTTTCTTT.

This clonotype was found many times. The chain employs TRBV7-2 and TRBJ2-5, with 13 bases matching TRBD2. Unmatched junction bases numbered 3, after V lost 4 bases and J lost 1 base. From germline, CDR1 is SGHTA and CDR2 FQGNSA. This CDR3 has 16 amino acids. The CDR3 reads CASSSGLAGAQETQYF. As DNA, the CDR3 is TGTGCCAGCAGCTCTGGACTAGCGGGGGCCCAAGAGACCCAGTACTTC.

The chain combines TRBV25-1 with TRBJ2-1; D may match TRBD1 or TRBD2 (5 bases each). CDR1 is MGHDK, CDR2 SYGVNS, per germline. Deletions cut 5 bases from V and 9 bases from J, with 17 bases between. The CDR3 spans 14 residues. The CDR3 sequence: CASSWTKRGAEQFF. As DNA, the CDR3 is TGTGCCAGCAGTTGGACAAAGCGAGGGGCTGAGCAGTTCTTC.

The genes are TRBV6-2 or TRBV6-3 and TRBJ2-5, with 7 nucleotides matching TRBD1. The CDR3 covers 15 residues. CDR1 and CDR2 from the germline V gene are MNHEY and SVGEGT. V was pared by 4 bases and J by 1 base, with 6 bases of the junction left unmatched. The CDR3 loop reads CASSLWTGTQETQYF. Here the CDR3 DNA reads TGTGCCAGCAGTTTGTGGACAGGCACCCAAGAGACCCAGTACTTC.

This rearrangement joins TRBV19 to TRBJ2-3; D might be TRBD1 or TRBD2, each matching 5 bases. The germline V and J ends were trimmed by 6 bases and 2 bases, with 15 bases remaining between them. In germline, CDR1 is LNHDA, CDR2 SQIVND (reference sequence). The CDR3 consists of 15 residues. The CDR3 sequence is CASSDPGAVTDTQYF. The CDR3 nucleotides read TGTGCCAGTAGCGACCCCGGGGCCGTCACAGATACGCAGTATTTT. The full variable domain, rest sourced from reference TRBV19 and TRBJ2-3, is DGGITQSPKYLFRKEGQNVTLSCEQNLNHDAMYWYRQDPGQGLRLIYYSQIVNDFQKGDIAEGYSVSREKKESFPLTVTSAQKNPTAFYLCASSDPGAVTDTQYFGPGTRLTVL.